The clone carrying this T cell receptor beta chain rates as medium-sized. Its antigen is unknown. This sample was taken from a study of shared clonotypes between healthy human individuals. The table came from immunoSEQ multiplex PCR; TCRdb's copy has only in-frame clones and leaves some out. The sample includes about 710,000 clones, 72% of them seen just once. The split of CD4+ cells yielded CD45RA+ naive and CD45RA-negative memory subsets. Study observations and caveats: Clonotype sharing among donors, it was expected, would be affected by sequencing depth.

This TCR was recovered from a woman in her 30s in good health. Material for sequencing was memory CD4+ T cells sorted from blood. Regarding subset: CD45RA-negative fraction.

Here the CDR3 reads CASSENRGDGELFF. In DNA, the CDR3 is TGCGCCAGCAGTGAAAACAGGGGGGACGGGGAGCTGTTTTTT. The chain uses TRBV10-2 and TRBJ2-2; 8 positions agree with TRBD1. Germline V gene sequence: CDR1 WSHSY, CDR2 SAAADI. Germline trimming cut 3 bases from V and 7 bases from J; bases unmatched to any gene: 4. This CDR3 is built from 14 residues.